Each of the 2 T cell receptor beta chains below was sequenced from the same sample in a study of T cells in Graves' hyperthyroidism and ophthalmopathy. Amplification targeted TCR beta CDR3 regions from RNA transcripts. Researchers ran a first-round RT-PCR on the TCR CDR3 using the HTBI primer set. TCRdb used MiXCR to reprocess the multiplex PCR reads, holding one entry per CDR3 protein. The repertoire has about half a million distinct CDR3 sequences, approximately 23% of them found once; the top ten carry 45% to 50%. The material sequenced was blood. The receptors were gathered from a woman in her 70s with Graves' ophthalmopathy.

This chain connects TRBV14 to TRBJ2-1; tentative D call: TRBD1 (5 bases). The length of the CDR3 is 16 residues. Germline V gene sequence: CDR1 SGHDN, CDR2 FVKESK. With 1 base removed from V and 0 bases from J, the gap between germline ends came to 10 bases. The CDR3 sequence is CASSQGAGISYNEQFF. Here the CDR3 DNA reads TGTGCCAGCAGCCAAGGGGCAGGGATCTCCTACAATGAGCAGTTCTTC.

The rearrangement joins TRBV7-6 to TRBJ2-7; 13 bases are shared with TRBD2. Germline-derived CDR1 and CDR2 are SGHVS and FNYEAQ. The length of the CDR3 is 16 residues. V lost 5 bases to trimming and J lost 7 bases; unmatched junction nucleotides: 11. As DNA, the CDR3 is TGTGCCAGCAGCCCACGGACGGGACTAGCGGGGCGGGAGCAGTACTTC. This translates into CASSPRTGLAGREQYF.